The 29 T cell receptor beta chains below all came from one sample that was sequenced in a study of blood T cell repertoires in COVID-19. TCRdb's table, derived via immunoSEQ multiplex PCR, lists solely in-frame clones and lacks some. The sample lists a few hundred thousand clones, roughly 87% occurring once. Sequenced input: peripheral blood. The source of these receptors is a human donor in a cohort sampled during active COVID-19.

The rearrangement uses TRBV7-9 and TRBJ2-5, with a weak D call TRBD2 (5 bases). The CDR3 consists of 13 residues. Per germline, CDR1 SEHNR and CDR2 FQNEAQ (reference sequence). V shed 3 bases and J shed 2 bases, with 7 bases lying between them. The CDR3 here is CASSFRGQETQYF. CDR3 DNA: TGTGCCAGCAGCTTCCGGGGTCAAGAGACCCAGTACTTC.

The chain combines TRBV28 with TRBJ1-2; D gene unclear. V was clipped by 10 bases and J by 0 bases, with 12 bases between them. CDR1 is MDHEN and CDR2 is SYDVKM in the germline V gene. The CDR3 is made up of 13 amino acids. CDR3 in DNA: TGTGCCACCGATTTAACAGCTAACTATGGCTACACCTTC. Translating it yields CATDLTANYGYTF.

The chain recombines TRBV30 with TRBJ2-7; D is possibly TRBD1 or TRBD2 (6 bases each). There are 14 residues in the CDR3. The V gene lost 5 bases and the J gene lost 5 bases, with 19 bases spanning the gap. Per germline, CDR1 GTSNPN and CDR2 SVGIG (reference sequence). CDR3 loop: CAWAGQGLLHEQYF. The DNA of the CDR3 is TGTGCCTGGGCGGGGCAGGGGTTGTTACACGAGCAGTACTTC. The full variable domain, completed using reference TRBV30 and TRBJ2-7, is SQTIHQWPATLVQPVGSPLSLECTVEGTSNPNLYWYRQAAGRGLQLLFYSVGIGQISSEVPQNLSASRPQDRQFILSSKKLLLSDSGFYLCAWAGQGLLHEQYFGPGTRLTVT.

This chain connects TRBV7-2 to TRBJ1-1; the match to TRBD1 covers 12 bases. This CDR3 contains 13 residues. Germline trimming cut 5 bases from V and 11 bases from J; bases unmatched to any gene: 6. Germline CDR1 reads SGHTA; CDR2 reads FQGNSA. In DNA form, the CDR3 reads TGTGCCAGCAGCGTAAGGGACAGGGGGCAGGCTTTCTTT. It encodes CASSVRDRGQAFF.

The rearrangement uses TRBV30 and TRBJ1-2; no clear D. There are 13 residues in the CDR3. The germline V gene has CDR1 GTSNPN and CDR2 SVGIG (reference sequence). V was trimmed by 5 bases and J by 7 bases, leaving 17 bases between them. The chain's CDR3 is CAWFDEEFGGYTF. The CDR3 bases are TGTGCCTGGTTCGATGAGGAGTTCGGTGGCTACACCTTC. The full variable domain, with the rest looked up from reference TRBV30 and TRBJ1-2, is SQTIHQWPATLVQPVGSPLSLECTVEGTSNPNLYWYRQAAGRGLQLLFYSVGIGQISSEVPQNLSASRPQDRQFILSSKKLLLSDSGFYLCAWFDEEFGGYTFGSGTRLTVV.

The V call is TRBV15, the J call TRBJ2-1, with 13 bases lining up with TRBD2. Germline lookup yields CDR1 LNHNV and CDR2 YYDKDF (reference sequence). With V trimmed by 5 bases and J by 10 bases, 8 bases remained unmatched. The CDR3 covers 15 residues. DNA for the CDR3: TGTGCCACCAGCCGGACTAGCGGGAGTAAGGGAGAGCAGTTCTTC. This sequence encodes CATSRTSGSKGEQFF.

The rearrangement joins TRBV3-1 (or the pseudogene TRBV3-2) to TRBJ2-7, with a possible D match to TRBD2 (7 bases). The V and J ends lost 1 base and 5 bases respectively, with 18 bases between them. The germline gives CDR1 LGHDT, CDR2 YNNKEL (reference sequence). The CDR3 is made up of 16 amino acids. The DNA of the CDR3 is TGTGCCAGCAGCCAAGGGTATGGGGGGGCGGTCGACGAGCAGTACTTC. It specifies CASSQGYGGAVDEQYF.

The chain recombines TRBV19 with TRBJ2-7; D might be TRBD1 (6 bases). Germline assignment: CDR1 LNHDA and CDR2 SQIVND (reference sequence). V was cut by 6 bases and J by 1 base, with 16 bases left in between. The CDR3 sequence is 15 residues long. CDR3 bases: TGTGCCAGTAGGGTCAACAGGGATGTATCCTACGAGCAGTACTTC. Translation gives CASRVNRDVSYEQYF.

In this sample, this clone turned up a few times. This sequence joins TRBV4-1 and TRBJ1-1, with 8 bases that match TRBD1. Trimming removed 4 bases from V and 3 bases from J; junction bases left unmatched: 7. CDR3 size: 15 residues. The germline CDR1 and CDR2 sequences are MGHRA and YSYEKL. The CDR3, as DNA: TGCGCCAGCAGCCTTAATGGACAGGGAGACACTGAAGCTTTCTTT. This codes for CASSLNGQGDTEAFF.

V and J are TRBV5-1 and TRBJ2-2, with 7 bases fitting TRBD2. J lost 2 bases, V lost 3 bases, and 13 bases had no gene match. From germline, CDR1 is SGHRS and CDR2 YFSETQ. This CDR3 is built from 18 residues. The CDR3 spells CASSYPGSGRANTGELFF. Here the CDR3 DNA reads TGCGCCAGCAGCTACCCCGGGAGTGGGAGGGCCAACACCGGGGAGCTGTTTTTT.

The CDR3, as DNA: TGTGCCAGCTCGCTCGGTAAGCAGTACTTC. This sequence encodes CASSLGKQYF. V usage is TRBV6-5 and J usage is TRBJ2-7; no clear D gene. This CDR3 comprises 10 residues. V was shortened by 8 bases and J by 8 bases, with 10 bases between the two germline ends. CDR1 MNHEY and CDR2 SVGAGI come from the germline V gene.

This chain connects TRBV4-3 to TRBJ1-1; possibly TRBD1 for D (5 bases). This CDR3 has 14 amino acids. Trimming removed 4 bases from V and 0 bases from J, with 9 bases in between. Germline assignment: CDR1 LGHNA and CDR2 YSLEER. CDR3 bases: TGCGCCAGCAGCCGGGGGACTCTGAACACTGAAGCTTTCTTT. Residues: CASSRGTLNTEAFF.

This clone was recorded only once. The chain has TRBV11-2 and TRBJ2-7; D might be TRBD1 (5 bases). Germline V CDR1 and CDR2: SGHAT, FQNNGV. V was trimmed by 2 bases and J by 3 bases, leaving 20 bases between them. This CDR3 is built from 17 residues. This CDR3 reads CASSLNAAPGPSYEQYF. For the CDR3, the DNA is TGTGCCAGCAGCTTAAATGCCGCCCCAGGGCCAAGCTACGAGCAGTACTTC.

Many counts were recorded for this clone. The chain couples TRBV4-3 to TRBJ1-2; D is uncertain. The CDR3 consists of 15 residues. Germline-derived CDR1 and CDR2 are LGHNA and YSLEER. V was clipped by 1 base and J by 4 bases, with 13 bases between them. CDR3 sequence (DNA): TGCGCCAGCAGCCAAGTGATCGGGGAAAGCTATGGCTACACCTTC. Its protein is CASSQVIGESYGYTF.

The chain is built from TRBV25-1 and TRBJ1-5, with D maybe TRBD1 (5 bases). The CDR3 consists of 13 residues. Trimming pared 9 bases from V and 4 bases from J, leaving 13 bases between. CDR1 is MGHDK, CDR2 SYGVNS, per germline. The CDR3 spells CASKPPGNQPQHF. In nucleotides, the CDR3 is TGTGCCAGTAAACCTCCAGGGAATCAGCCCCAGCATTTT.

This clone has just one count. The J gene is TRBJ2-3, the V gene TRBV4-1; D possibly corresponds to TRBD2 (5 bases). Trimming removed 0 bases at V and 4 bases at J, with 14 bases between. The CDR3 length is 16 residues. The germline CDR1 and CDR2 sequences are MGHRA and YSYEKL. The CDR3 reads CASSQELGGGADTQYF. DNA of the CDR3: TGCGCCAGCAGCCAAGAACTTGGAGGCGGCGCAGATACGCAGTATTTT.

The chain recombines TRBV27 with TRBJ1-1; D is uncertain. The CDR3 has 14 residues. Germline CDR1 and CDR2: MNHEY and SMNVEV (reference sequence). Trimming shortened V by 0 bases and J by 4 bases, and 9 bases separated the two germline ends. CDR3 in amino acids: CASSLSRAGTEAFF. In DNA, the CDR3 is TGTGCCAGCAGTTTATCGCGGGCTGGCACTGAAGCTTTCTTT.

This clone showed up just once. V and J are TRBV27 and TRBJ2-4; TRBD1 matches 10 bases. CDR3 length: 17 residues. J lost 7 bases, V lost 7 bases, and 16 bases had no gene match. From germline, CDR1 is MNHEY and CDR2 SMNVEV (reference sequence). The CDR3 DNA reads TGTGCCAGCAAGACCGGGACAGGGGTCAGGGAGTGGAACATTCAGTACTTC. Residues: CASKTGTGVREWNIQYF.

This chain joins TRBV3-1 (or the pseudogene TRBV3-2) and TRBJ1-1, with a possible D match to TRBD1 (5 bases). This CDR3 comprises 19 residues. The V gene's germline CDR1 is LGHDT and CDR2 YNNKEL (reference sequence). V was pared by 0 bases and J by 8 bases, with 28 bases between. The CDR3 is CASSQERRGREKDGLEAFF. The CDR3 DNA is TGTGCCAGCAGCCAAGAAAGGAGGGGAAGGGAGAAGGATGGGTTAGAAGCTTTCTTT.

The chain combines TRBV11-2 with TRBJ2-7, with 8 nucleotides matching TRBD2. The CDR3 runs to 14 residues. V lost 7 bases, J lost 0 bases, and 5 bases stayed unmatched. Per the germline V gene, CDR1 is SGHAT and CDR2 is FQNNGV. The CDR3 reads CASTVTSGSYEQYF. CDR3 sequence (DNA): TGTGCCAGCACGGTAACTAGCGGCTCCTACGAGCAGTACTTC. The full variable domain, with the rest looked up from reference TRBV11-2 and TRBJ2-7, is EAGVAQSPRYKIIEKRQSVAFWCNPISGHATLYWYQQILGQGPKLLIQFQNNGVVDDSQLPKDRFSAERLKGVDSTLKIQPAKLEDSAVYLCASTVTSGSYEQYFGPGTRLTVT.

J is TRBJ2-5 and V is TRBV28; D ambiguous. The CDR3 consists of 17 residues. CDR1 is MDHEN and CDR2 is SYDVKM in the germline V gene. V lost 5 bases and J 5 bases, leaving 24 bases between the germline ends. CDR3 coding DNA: TGTGCCAGCAGTCTATTTCCGAAATCAGTTTCGGAGGAGACCCAGTACTTC. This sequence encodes CASSLFPKSVSEETQYF.

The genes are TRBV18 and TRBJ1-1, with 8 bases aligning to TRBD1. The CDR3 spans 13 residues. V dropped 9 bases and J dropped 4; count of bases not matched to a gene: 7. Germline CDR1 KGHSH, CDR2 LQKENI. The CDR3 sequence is CASHTTGGTEAFF. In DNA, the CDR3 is TGTGCCAGTCACACCACAGGGGGCACTGAAGCTTTCTTT.

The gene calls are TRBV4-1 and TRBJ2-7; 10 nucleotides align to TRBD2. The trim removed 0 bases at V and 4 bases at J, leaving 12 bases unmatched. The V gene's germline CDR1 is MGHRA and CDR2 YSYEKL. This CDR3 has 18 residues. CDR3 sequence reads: CASSQDGLAGGLTYEQYF. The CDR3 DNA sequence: TGCGCCAGCAGCCAAGATGGATTAGCGGGAGGCCTTACGTACGAGCAGTACTTC.

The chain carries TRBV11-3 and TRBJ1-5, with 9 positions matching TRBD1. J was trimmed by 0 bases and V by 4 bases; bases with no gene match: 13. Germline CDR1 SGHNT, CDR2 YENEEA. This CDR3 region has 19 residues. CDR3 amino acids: CASSSGQGGSLSSNQPQHF. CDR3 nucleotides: TGTGCCAGCAGCTCGGGACAGGGAGGTTCCCTTAGTAGCAATCAGCCCCAGCATTTT.

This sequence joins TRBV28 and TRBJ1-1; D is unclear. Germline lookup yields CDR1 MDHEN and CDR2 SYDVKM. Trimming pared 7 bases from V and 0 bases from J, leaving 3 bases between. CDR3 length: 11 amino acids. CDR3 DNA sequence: TGTGCCAGCATCGTGAACACTGAAGCTTTCTTT. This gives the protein CASIVNTEAFF.

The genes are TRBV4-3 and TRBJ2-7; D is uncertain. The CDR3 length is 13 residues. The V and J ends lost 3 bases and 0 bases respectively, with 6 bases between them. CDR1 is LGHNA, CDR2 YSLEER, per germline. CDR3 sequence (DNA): TGCGCCAGCAGCCAGTCTCCCTCCTACGAGCAGTACTTC. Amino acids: CASSQSPSYEQYF.

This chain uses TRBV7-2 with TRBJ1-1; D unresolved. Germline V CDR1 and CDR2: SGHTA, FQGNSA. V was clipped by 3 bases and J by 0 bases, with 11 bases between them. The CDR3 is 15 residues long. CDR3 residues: CASSFLSRVNTEAFF. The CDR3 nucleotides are TGTGCCAGCAGCTTCCTATCGAGGGTGAACACTGAAGCTTTCTTT.

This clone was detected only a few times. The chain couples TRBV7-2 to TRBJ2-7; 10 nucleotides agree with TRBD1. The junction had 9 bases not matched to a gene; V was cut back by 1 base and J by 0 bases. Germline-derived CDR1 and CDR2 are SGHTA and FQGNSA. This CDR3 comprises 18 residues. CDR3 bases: TGTGCCAGCAGCTTAGGGGGACAGGGGATGACTGTCTCCTACGAGCAGTACTTC. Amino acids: CASSLGGQGMTVSYEQYF.

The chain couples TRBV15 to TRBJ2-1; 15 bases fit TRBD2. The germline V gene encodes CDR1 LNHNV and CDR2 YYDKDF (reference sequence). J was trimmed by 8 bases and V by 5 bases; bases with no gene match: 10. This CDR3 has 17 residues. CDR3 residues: CATSAGLAGGLKYEQFF. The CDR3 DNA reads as TGTGCCACCAGCGCGGGACTAGCGGGGGGCCTTAAATATGAGCAGTTCTTC.